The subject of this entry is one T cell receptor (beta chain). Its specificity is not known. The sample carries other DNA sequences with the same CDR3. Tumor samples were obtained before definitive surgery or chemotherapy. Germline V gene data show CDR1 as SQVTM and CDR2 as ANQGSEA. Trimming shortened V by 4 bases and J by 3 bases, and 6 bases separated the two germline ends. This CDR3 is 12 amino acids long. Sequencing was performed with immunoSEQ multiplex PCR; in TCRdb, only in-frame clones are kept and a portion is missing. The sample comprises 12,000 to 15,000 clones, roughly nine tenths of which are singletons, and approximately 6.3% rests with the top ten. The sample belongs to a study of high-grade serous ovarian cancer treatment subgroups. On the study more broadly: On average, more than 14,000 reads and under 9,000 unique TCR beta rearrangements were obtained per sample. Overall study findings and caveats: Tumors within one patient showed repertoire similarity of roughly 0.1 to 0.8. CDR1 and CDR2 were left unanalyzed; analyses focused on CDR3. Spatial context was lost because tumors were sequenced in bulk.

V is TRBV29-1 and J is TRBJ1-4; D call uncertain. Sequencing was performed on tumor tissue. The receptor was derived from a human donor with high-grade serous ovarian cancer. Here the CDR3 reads CSVVGPNEKLFF. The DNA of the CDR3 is TGCAGCGTTGTGGGCCCTAATGAAAAACTGTTTTTT.